This T cell receptor beta chain was documented in a study of cytomegalovirus exposure and HLA in healthy donors (dated by TCRdb to 2016 to 2017). Regarding the complete study: An earlier analysis of roughly 500 of the donors reported approximately 300 Gb of sequence data and some 120 million unique TCR beta sequences from about 200 million T cells. Roughly 300 gigabases of sequencing data and 80 million or so unique TCR sequences were included in an early release covering 550 to 800 HLA-typed donors. Among the roughly 390 genotyped donors, 81% belonged to the genetic ancestry cluster associated with self-reported Caucasian donors. The aim of the study was to test whether cataloging public T cell receptors could identify signatures of past pathogen exposure. The T cell repertoires of around 730 subjects were profiled by immunosequencing and related to cytomegalovirus serostatus. In addition to the first cohort of roughly 670 subjects, a separate validation cohort of approximately 110 different subjects was used. The study combined high-throughput TCR immunosequencing, statistical association of individual TCRs with disease status, and machine learning to predict cytomegalovirus infection status. A later analysis re-examined previously published TCR beta repertoires from just over 650 donors and added high-resolution HLA genotyping to investigate patterns of TCR occurrence. Rather than drawing on any new phenotypic data, the later analysis identified candidate immune exposures from TCR beta sequences and the way those sequences occurred across donors. An earlier analysis of roughly 580 of the donors used high-throughput TCR beta sequencing to judge whether each TCR beta V gene segment behaved as functional or pseudogenic. Donor age, sex, ethnicity and CMV serostatus were collected together with the repertoire data. A later genetic analysis took genome-wide SNP genotypes for about 55% of the 666 donors and used that subset as a discovery cohort. Every repertoire in the discovery cohort had been generated on one and the same sequencing platform. Class I and class II HLA loci were covered by the typing at four-digit resolution. The number of typed donors differed by locus: about 629-630 for A, B, C, DRB1 and DQB1; some 540 for DQA1; 606 for DPA1; and some 470 for DPB1. A few DR-DQ haplotypes were treated as single units for association and clustering because of strong linkage in the cohort. Among about 400 genotyped donors of the cohort, an average of around 240,000 unique TCR beta nucleotide sequences was sequenced per donor, of which roughly 17% were non-productive. Results and caveats for the whole study, not just this receptor: A further reported finding was that TCR beta sequences accurately predicted the HLA-A and HLA-B alleles for most subjects in the first cohort. Strong co-occurrence of HLA alleles, especially DR and DQ, made assigning TCR associations to individual alleles difficult. It was suggested by the authors that the approach could potentially be generalized to other disease states and immunological phenotypes. In a later analysis, most CMV-associated TCR beta chains were found to appear HLA-restricted, with HLA associations seemingly driven largely by CMV exposure. Across donors, most TCR sequences were observed very rarely, whereas some public TCRs were present in many individuals. A later analysis reported that several top co-occurrence clusters appeared linked to parvovirus B19, influenza, CMV and Epstein-Barr virus. Roughly 17 rarely observed V segments, including chromosome 9 orphons, were excluded from the earlier analysis of some 590 of the donors because counts were too low. Linkage disequilibrium might explain the correlated functional status among segregating V segments, but an unknown experimental factor could not be excluded. Because HLA typing was unavailable for some donors at each locus, only the typed subset was used in association tests. A later analysis found that TCR association rates varied across HLA loci, with DRB1 alleles showing the most associated TCRs and HLA-C alleles the fewest. In an earlier analysis of approximately 590 of the donors, most TCR beta V segments appeared in productive rearrangements about 87% or about 30% of the time, broadly matching IMGT annotations. Immune exposure information for the cohort was limited to CMV serostatus. Compared with equally common non-associated chains, HLA-associated TCR beta chains in a later analysis were more clonally expanded and had lower generation probabilities. In both the original and validation cohorts, the classifier was reported to diagnose cytomegalovirus status with high specificity and sensitivity. A cluster of highly shared sequence variants was judged likely to be a technical artifact of the sequencing pipeline. The 87-base-pair reads could not distinguish some IMGT-functional V segments, including TRBV6-2 and TRBV6-3, so those segments were excluded. In vitro tests confirmed that a few of the cytomegalovirus-associated TCR beta chains recognize cytomegalovirus antigens. In the study, around 150 TCR beta chains were listed as associated with cytomegalovirus. In this cohort, only TCR beta chains were sequenced, and detectable features were limited by the absence of alpha or paired-chain data. Sequencing depth was assumed to be roughly uniform across donors in the presence/absence analyses, though that assumption may not hold. Compared with the approximately 600-donor mean, donors in an Asian-associated ancestry cluster had fewer N-insertions in productive TCRs, according to a later genetic analysis. A later analysis associated approximately 17,000 TCR beta sequences with specific HLA alleles at a false discovery rate of 0.05. An association between a missense DCLRE1C variant and V-gene and J-gene trimming of TCR beta chains was found in a later genetic analysis and replicated in an independent cohort.

In total, approximately 610 healthy bone marrow donors made up the cohort. At the time of sampling, all cohort members were nominally healthy, though unrecorded immune exposures were likely present. The donor was CMV seronegative and was included in the group of a few hundred seronegative cohort members. Each donor provided a peripheral blood sample, and peripheral blood mononuclear cells were used for TCR beta sequencing. Genomic DNA extraction from the blood cell samples was performed with the Qiagen DNeasy Blood Extraction Kit. Remarks on this clone: Its antigen is unknown. No base quality information exists; no much larger clone differs at one position.

The germline V gene encodes CDR1 SNHLY and CDR2 FYNNEI. The CDR3 numbers 14 residues from cysteine through phenylalanine. Only CDR3 DNA remains: 42 bases, in frame from the first base. Deletion took 2 bases off V and 4 bases off J, with a span of 11 bases between the germline ends. The library was generated by the immunoSEQ multiplex PCR assay. For the multiplex PCR, a mixture combining 60 forward primers for TCR Vbeta segments and 13 reverse primers for TCR Jbeta segments was used. The CDR3 region of rearranged TCR beta genes was amplified from genomic DNA by a multiplex PCR assay. On the Illumina HiSeq System, the amplified TCR beta libraries were sequenced as 87-base-pair reads. Under the source paper's analysis protocol: Across the 666 repertoires, a later analysis counted some 80 million unique TCR beta chains, some 11 million of which were shared by at least two donors. Raw reads were error-corrected and collapsed into unique sequences with a nearest-neighbor algorithm that merged closely related sequences to remove PCR and sequencing errors. To assign V, D and J gene segments, CDR3 sequences were aligned to IMGT reference sequences. For a sequence to be retained, a match of at least six nucleotides to both a V gene segment and a J gene segment was required. A rearrangement was called productive if the CDR3 had no stop codons and remained in frame with V and J, and every other rearrangement was called non-productive. Following IMGT convention, CDR3 was defined as the stretch from the second conserved V-encoded cysteine up to the conserved J-encoded phenylalanine. The earlier analysis of roughly 590 of the donors excluded any sequence lacking an unambiguous match to a single V gene segment. An earlier analysis of a few hundred of the donors called V segments functional above 56.7% productive rearrangements and segregating when the between-donor standard deviation exceeded 5%. A statistical classification framework was developed to diagnose cytomegalovirus status using the catalog of TCR beta chain sequences. In a later analysis, TCR nucleotide sequences were compared against IMGT/GENE-DB human TR gene sequences so that V and J genes could be assigned. A later analysis assigned CDR3 sequences and most-parsimonious VDJ recombination scenarios with the TCRdist pipeline. In a later analysis, each TCR beta chain was defined by its CDR3 amino acid sequence together with its V-gene family, and reads lacking a unique V-gene family were excluded. In a later analysis, around 600 highly shared, low-generation-probability nucleotide sequences were removed to address suspected cross-contamination and a sequencing artifact. In a later analysis, a clonal expansion index for each public chain was calculated from normalized within-repertoire ranks of inferred template counts. Generation probabilities in a later analysis came from a VDJ recombination model fitted to out-of-frame rearrangements, and those results were checked against IGoR. Hypergeometric tests were used in a later analysis to score TCR-TCR, TCR-HLA and TCR-CMV co-occurrence, with a repertoire-size bias correction applied to the TCR pairs. To estimate false discovery rates, a later analysis permuted the HLA or CMV assignments 20 times. In a later analysis, co-occurring TCRs were grouped using DBSCAN, with TCRdist sequence similarity added in when clustering inside HLA-allele-positive subsets. Co-occurrence clustering excluded repertoires with fewer than 30,000 or more than 120,000 public chains, plus five with anomalous nucleotide sharing. In TCRdb, the immuneACCESS table is reduced to in-frame sequences with V and J assigned. These tables do not hold every clone; where another copy was compared, an unresolved V gene accounts for under half, and the others remain unexplained. V, J and clone size reflect that table, while D and trimming were determined from the DNA. In this sample the table shows 200,000 or so clones, roughly 84% of which occur a single time. The ten largest clonotypes hold 0.2% to 0.3% of the sample.

This TCR was sampled from a boy aged 5-17 years in good health and CMV-seronegative. The sample taken for sequencing was PBMCs. The V gene is TRBV2 and the J gene is TRBJ1-2; no D gene can be assigned with confidence. CDR3 reads: CASSEQVWRYGYTF. In nucleotides, the sequence is TGTGCCAGCAGTGAACAGGTCTGGCGCTATGGCTACACCTTC.